The table lists the clone carrying this T cell receptor (beta chain) with a few counts. The data originate from a study of T cells after yellow fever vaccination. CDR3 size: 16 residues. CDR1 and CDR2 from the germline V gene are SQVTM and ANQGSEA. V was shortened by 5 bases and J by 3 bases, with 22 bases between the two germline ends. TCRdb itself ran the 5' RACE reads through MiXCR, one entry per CDR3 protein. The repertoire holds more than 300,000 distinct CDR3 sequences, with about 10% as singletons. J is TRBJ1-1 and V is TRBV29-1; D remains ambiguous. Specimen: CD4+ T cells sorted from PBMCs, collected 45 days after the yellow fever booster vaccination. The clonotype originates from a man between 18 and 35 years old who received the YFV17D yellow fever vaccine. CDR3 loop: CSVSSTPGRQHTEAFF. The CDR3, as DNA: TGCAGCGTTTCCTCCACTCCAGGCCGACAACACACTGAAGCTTTCTTT.